The clone carrying this T cell receptor (beta chain) was seen more than once but under ten times. The V end lost 2 bases, the J end lost 6 bases, and 11 bases lay between the germline ends. The CDR3 totals 14 residues. Germline lookup yields CDR1 MNHNS and CDR2 SASEGT. TCRdb redid the calling of the RT-PCR reads with MiXCR, one entry per CDR3 protein. The table has fewer than 800,000 distinct CDR3 sequences, approximately 14% seen once. The chain links TRBV6-1 to TRBJ1-5; D may be TRBD1 (5 bases). This receptor was identified in a female donor in good health, serving as a healthy control. The material sequenced was memory CD4+ T cells from blood. DNA of the CDR3: TGTGCCAGCAGTGAACGGGGGGAGCGTCAGCCCCAGCATTTT. Encoded protein: CASSERGERQPQHF.